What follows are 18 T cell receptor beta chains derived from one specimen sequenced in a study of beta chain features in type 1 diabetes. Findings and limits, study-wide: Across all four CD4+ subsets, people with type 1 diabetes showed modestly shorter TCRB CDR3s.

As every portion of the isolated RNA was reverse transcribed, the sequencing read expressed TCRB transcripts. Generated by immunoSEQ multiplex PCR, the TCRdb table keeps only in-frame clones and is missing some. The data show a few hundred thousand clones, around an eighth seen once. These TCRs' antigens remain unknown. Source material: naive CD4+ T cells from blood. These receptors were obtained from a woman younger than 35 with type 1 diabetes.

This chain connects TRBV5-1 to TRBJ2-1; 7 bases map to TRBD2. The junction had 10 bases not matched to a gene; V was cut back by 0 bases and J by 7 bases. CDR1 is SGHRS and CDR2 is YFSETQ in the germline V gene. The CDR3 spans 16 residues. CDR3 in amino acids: CASSLVTSSSPNEQFF. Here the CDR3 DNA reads TGCGCCAGCAGCTTGGTGACTAGCTCTTCGCCAAATGAGCAGTTCTTC.

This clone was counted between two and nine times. The CDR3 bases are TGTGCCAGCAGGCATTTTACAGCGAACACTGAAGCTTTCTTT. It yields the protein CASRHFTANTEAFF. The V and J genes are TRBV5-6 and TRBJ1-1; D is ambiguous. The CDR3 sequence is 14 residues long. CDR1 is SGHDT and CDR2 is YYEEEE in the germline V gene. The germline V and J ends were trimmed by 5 bases and 1 base, with 12 bases remaining between them.

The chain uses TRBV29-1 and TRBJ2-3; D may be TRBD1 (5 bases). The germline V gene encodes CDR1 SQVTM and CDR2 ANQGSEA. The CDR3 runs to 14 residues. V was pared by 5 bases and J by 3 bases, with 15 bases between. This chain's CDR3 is CSVLSRQLTDTQYF. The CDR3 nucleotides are TGCAGCGTTTTATCCCGACAGTTAACAGATACGCAGTATTTT.

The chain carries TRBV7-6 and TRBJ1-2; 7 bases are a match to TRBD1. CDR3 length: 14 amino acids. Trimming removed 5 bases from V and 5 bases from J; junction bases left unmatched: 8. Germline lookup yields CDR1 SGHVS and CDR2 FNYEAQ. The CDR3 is CASSPGTVSYGYTF. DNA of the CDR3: TGTGCCAGCAGCCCCGGGACAGTCTCTTATGGCTACACCTTC.

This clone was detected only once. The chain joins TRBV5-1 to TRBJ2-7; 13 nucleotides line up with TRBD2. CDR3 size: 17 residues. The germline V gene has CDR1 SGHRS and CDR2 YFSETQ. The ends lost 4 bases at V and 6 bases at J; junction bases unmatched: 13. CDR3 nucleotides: TGCGCCAGCAGCCCGGGCGGACTAGCGGGAGAGGGAGGCGAGCAGTACTTC. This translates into CASSPGGLAGEGGEQYF.

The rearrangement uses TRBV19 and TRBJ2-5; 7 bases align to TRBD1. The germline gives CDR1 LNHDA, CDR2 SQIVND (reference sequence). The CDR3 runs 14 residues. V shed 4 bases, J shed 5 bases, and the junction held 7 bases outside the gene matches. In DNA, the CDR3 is TGTGCCAGTAGTACACAGGGGCCTCGGGAGACCCAGTACTTC. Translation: CASSTQGPRETQYF.

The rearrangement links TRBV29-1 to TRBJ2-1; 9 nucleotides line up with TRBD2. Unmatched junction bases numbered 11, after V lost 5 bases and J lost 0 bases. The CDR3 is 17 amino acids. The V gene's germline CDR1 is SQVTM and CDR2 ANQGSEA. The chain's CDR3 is CSVTKNSGGSSYNEQFF. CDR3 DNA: TGCAGCGTTACTAAAAATAGCGGGGGCAGCTCCTACAATGAGCAGTTCTTC.

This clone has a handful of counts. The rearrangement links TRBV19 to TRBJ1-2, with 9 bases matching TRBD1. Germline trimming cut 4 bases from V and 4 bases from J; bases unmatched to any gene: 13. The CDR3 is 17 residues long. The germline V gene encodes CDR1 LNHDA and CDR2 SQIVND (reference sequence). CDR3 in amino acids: CASSNLGTGMGVYGYTF. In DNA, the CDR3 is TGTGCCAGTAGTAACCTGGGGACAGGGATGGGGGTCTATGGCTACACCTTC.

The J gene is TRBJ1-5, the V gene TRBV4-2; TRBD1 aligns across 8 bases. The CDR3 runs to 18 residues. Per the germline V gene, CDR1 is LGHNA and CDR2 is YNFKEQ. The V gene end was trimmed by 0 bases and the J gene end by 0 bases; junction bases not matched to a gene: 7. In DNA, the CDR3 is TGTGCCAGCAGCCAAGACCCCGGGACAGGCTATAGCAATCAGCCCCAGCATTTT. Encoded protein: CASSQDPGTGYSNQPQHF.

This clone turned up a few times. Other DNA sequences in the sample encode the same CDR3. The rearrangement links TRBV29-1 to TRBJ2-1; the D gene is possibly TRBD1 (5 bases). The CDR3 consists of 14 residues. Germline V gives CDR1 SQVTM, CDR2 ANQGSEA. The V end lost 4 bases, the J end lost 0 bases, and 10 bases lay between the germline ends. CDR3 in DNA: TGCAGCGTTGCGTCAGGGTTCTCCTACAATGAGCAGTTCTTC. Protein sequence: CSVASGFSYNEQFF.

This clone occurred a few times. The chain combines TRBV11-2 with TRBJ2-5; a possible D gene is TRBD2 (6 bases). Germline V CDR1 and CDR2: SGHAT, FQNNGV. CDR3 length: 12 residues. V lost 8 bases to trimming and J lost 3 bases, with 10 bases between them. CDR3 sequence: CASAPGEETQYF. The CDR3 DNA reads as TGTGCCAGCGCACCGGGAGAAGAGACCCAGTACTTC.

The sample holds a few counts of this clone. The CDR3 here is CASSSGQGDGNTIYF. The CDR3 nucleotides are TGTGCCAGCAGCTCGGGACAGGGTGACGGAAACACCATATATTTT. The gene calls are TRBV7-2 and TRBJ1-3, with TRBD1 matching over 9 bases. J gave up 4 bases and V 4 bases, and 5 bases lay outside the gene matches. This CDR3 region has 15 residues. Germline assignment: CDR1 SGHTA and CDR2 FQGNSA.

The CDR3 DNA sequence: TGTGCCAGTAGATTTAGTCCGGACAGAGACTACAATGAGCAGTTCTTC. Translated: CASRFSPDRDYNEQFF. V gene TRBV19 combines with J gene TRBJ2-1, with a weak D call TRBD1 (6 bases). Trimming pared 6 bases from V and 3 bases from J, leaving 18 bases between. Germline V lookup: CDR1 LNHDA, CDR2 SQIVND (reference sequence). This CDR3 contains 16 residues.

The CDR3 protein is CASRRGQGNTEAFF. The CDR3 nucleotides are TGTGCCAGCAGACGAGGACAGGGAAACACTGAAGCTTTCTTT. This chain links TRBV7-9 with TRBJ1-1; 8 bases line up with TRBD1. The CDR3 totals 14 residues. V gave up 6 bases and J gave up 2 bases; unmatched junction bases: 5. Germline V gene sequence: CDR1 SEHNR, CDR2 FQNEAQ (reference sequence).

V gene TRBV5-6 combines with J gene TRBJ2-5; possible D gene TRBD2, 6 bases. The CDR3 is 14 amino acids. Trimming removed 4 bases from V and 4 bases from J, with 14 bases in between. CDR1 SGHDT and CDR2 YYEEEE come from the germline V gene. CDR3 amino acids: CASSLRGIRETQYF. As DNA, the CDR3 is TGTGCCAGCAGCCTCCGGGGGATTCGAGAGACCCAGTACTTC.

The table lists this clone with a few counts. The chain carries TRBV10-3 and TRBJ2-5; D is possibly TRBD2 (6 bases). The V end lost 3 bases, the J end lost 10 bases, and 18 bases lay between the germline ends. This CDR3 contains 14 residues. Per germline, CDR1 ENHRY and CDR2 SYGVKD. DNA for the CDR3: TGTGCCATCAGTGATTGGGGGGATGATTTGAGCCAGTACTTC. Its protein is CAISDWGDDLSQYF.

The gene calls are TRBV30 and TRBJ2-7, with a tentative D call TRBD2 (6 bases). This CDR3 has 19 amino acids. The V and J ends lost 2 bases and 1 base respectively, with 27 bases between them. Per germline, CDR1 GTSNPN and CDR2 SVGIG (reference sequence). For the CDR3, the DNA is TGTGCCTGGAGTCCCCCCCTCGGCGGGAAGGTCCTCTTGTCCTACGAGCAGTACGTC. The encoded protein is CAWSPPLGGKVLLSYEQYV.

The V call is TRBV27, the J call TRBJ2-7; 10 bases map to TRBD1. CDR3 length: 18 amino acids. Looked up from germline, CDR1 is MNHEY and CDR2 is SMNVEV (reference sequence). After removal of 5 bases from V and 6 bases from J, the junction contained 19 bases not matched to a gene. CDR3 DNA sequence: TGTGCCAGCAGTCCCTACCCAAAATCCGGGACAGGGGTTCGCGAGCAGTACTTC. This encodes CASSPYPKSGTGVREQYF.